Below, 2 T cell receptor beta chains from the same sample are listed, as sequenced in a study of T cells in Graves' hyperthyroidism and ophthalmopathy. TCR beta CDR3 regions were amplified from RNA transcripts. First-round RT-PCR with HTBI primers amplified the TCR CDR3 region. TCRdb ran MiXCR on the multiplex PCR reads and lists one entry per CDR3 protein. The table shows 200,000 to 250,000 distinct CDR3 sequences, with roughly 15% occurring only once. The sample consisted of blood. These receptors were obtained from a man over 45 with Graves' hyperthyroidism.

The gene calls are TRBV28 and TRBJ2-5, with D perhaps TRBD1 (6 bases). The V gene's germline CDR1 is MDHEN and CDR2 SYDVKM. Trimming shortened V by 8 bases and J by 1 base, and 17 bases separated the two germline ends. The CDR3 runs to 15 residues. The CDR3 nucleotides read TGTGCCAGCGCCCGGTTACGGACAGTCCAAGAGACCCAGTACTTC. It encodes CASARLRTVQETQYF.

V is TRBV29-1 and J is TRBJ2-2, with 10 positions matching TRBD2. The ends lost 7 bases at V and 1 base at J; junction bases unmatched: 3. CDR1 and CDR2 from the germline V gene are SQVTM and ANQGSEA. CDR3 length equals 14 residues. The CDR3, as DNA: TGCAGCGCTAGCGGGAGCAGGAACACCGGGGAGCTGTTTTTT. Translated: CSASGSRNTGELFF.